The TCR beta chain under discussion was sequenced for a study of neurological immune-mediated disorders. Study-wide context: Multiple sclerosis patients numbered some 35, of whom about 31 were relapsing-remitting and 3 secondary progressive. Study-level findings and limits: Sharing of CDR3 amino acid sequences among expanded clones across subjects was absent, suggesting private repertoires in all groups.

This clonotype came up many times. Its target is not known. The CDR3 is made up of 16 amino acids. Per the germline V gene, CDR1 is SGHTA and CDR2 is FQGNSA. V gave up 3 bases and J gave up 0 bases, with 12 bases separating them. Via MiXCR, TCRdb re-called the 5' RACE reads, giving one row per CDR3 protein. The data show 69,000 or so distinct CDR3 sequences, with approximately 5% seen just once and about 2.2% held by the top ten. The V gene is TRBV7-2, the J gene TRBJ2-4; D might be TRBD2 (6 bases). This TCR was sampled from a woman in her 70s with multiple sclerosis. The sample consisted of PBMCs. The CDR3 DNA reads TGTGCCAGCAGCTTTTGGGTTAGCGGAGCCAAAAACATTCAGTACTTC. Its translation: CASSFWVSGAKNIQYF.